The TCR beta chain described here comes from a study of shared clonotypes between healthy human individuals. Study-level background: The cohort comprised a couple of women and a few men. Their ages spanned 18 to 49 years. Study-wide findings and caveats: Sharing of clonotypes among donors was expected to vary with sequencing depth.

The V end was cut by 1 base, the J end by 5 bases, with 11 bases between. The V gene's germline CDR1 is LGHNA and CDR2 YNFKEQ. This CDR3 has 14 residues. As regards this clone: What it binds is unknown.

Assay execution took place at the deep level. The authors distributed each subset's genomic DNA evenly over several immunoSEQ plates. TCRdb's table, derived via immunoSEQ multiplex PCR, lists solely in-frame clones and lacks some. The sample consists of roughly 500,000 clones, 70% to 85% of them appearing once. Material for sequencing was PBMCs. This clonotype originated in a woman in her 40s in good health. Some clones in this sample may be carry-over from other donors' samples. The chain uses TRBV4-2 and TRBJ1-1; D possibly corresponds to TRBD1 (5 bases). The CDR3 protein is CASSQAWGETEAFF. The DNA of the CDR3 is TGTGCCAGCAGCCAAGCCTGGGGGGAAACTGAAGCTTTCTTT.